This is a list of T cell receptor beta chains from one sample in a study of early T cells in non-severe SARS-CoV-2 infection. TCRdb analysed the 5' RACE reads with MiXCR anew, one entry per CDR3 protein. There are about 77,000 distinct CDR3 sequences in the sample; over 9% occur only once, and more than 4.5% lies in the top ten. Sequencing used whole blood. These TCRs come from an adult who was a healthcare worker with PCR-confirmed SARS-CoV-2 infection or an uninfected control (not recorded which). CDR3s include the opening cysteine and the closing phenylalanine or tryptophan. The D gene is left open where the match is weak. The listing skips clone size in some rows; elsewhere it reads once, few, many or a size class.

size: NA; D: NA; V: TRBV20-1; J: TRBJ2-3; length: 18; CDR3: CSATSDFALGGGTDTQYF; DNA: TGCAGTGCTACCTCAGACTTCGCGCTTGGCGGAGGCACAGATACGCAGTATTTT
size: many; D: NA; V: TRBV9; J: TRBJ2-5; length: 12; CDR3: CASSSHGEKQYF; DNA: TGTGCCAGCAGCTCCCACGGGGAGAAGCAGTACTTC
size: NA; D: NA; V: TRBV5-6; J: TRBJ2-7; length: 14; CDR3: CASSLGHSTYEQYF; DNA: TGTGCCAGCAGCTTGGGGCATTCCACCTACGAGCAGTACTTC
size: NA; D: NA; V: TRBV5-5; J: TRBJ1-5; length: 16; CDR3: CASSPTIYRGNQPQHF; DNA: TGTGCCAGCAGCCCAACTATATACAGGGGCAATCAGCCCCAGCATTTT
size: many; D: NA; V: TRBV20-1; J: TRBJ2-2; length: 15; CDR3: CSASPTGANTGELFF; DNA: TGCAGTGCGTCTCCCACAGGTGCTAACACCGGGGAGCTGTTTTTT
size: many; D: TRBD2; V: TRBV5-1; J: TRBJ2-3; length: 17; CDR3: CASSLPLAGGSADTQYF; DNA: TGCGCCAGCAGCTTACCCCTAGCGGGAGGATCGGCAGATACGCAGTATTTT
size: many; D: TRBD1; V: TRBV28; J: TRBJ1-2; length: 13; CDR3: CASSRGQGWGYTF; DNA: TGTGCCAGCAGCCGGGGACAGGGGTGGGGCTACACCTTC
size: few; D: TRBD1; V: TRBV3-1; J: TRBJ2-5; length: 15; CDR3: CASSQEDRVFETQYF; DNA: TGTGCCAGCAGCCAAGAGGACAGGGTATTCGAGACCCAGTACTTC
size: NA; D: NA; V: TRBV11-1; J: TRBJ2-3; length: 15; CDR3: CASSLSSTSTDTQYF; DNA: TGTGCCAGCAGCTTAAGTAGTACCAGCACAGATACGCAGTATTTT
size: many; D: NA; V: TRBV5-6; J: TRBJ1-1; length: 13; CDR3: CASSPRVNTEAFF; DNA: TGTGCCAGCAGCCCCAGGGTAAACACTGAAGCTTTCTTT
size: many; D: NA; V: TRBV27; J: TRBJ1-1; length: 13; CDR3: CASSAWSDTEAFF; DNA: TGTGCCAGCAGCGCGTGGAGCGATACTGAAGCTTTCTTT
size: NA; D: TRBD2; V: TRBV6-2/TRBV6-3; J: TRBJ2-1; length: 17; CDR3: CASSYQSTSGFRNEQFF; DNA: TGTGCCAGCAGTTACCAATCGACTAGCGGGTTTCGGAATGAGCAGTTCTTC
size: many; D: NA; V: TRBV10-3; J: TRBJ1-4; length: 15; CDR3: CAISESAADNEKLFF; DNA: TGTGCCATCAGTGAGTCTGCGGCAGATAATGAAAAACTGTTTTTT
size: few; D: TRBD1; V: TRBV27; J: TRBJ1-1; length: 16; CDR3: CASSLQGLGMNTEAFF; DNA: TGTGCCAGCAGCTTACAGGGGCTGGGCATGAACACTGAAGCTTTCTTT
size: many; D: NA; V: TRBV27; J: TRBJ2-7; length: 14; CDR3: CASSLFGNSYEQYF; DNA: TGTGCCAGCAGTTTATTCGGGAATTCCTACGAGCAGTACTTC
size: NA; D: TRBD2; V: TRBV11-2; J: TRBJ2-1; length: 17; CDR3: CASSPIIPSGRRYEQFF; DNA: TGTGCCAGCAGCCCTATAATCCCTAGCGGGAGGCGCTATGAGCAGTTCTTC
size: few; D: TRBD2; V: TRBV28; J: TRBJ2-7; length: 14; CDR3: CASIPRREVYEQYF; DNA: TGTGCCAGCATTCCCCGGCGGGAGGTCTACGAGCAGTACTTC
size: NA; D: TRBD2; V: TRBV7-2; J: TRBJ2-3; length: 16; CDR3: CASSNRLAGGSDTQYF; DNA: TGTGCCAGCAGCAATCGGCTAGCGGGAGGGTCAGATACGCAGTATTTT
size: NA; D: NA; V: TRBV7-9; J: TRBJ2-5; length: 15; CDR3: CASSLKAGLQETQYF; DNA: TGTGCCAGCAGCTTAAAAGCGGGTTTACAAGAGACCCAGTACTTC
size: NA; D: NA; V: TRBV21-1; J: TRBJ2-1; length: 16; CDR3: CASSPRASSSPHEQFF; DNA: TGTGCCAGCAGCCCCCGCGCAAGTTCCTCCCCCCATGAGCAGTTCTTC